What follows describes a single T cell receptor beta chain. What it binds is unknown. This record belongs to a study of CXCR3-negative and CXCR3-positive naive CD8 T cells. Across the whole study: Per library, roughly 1.6 +/- 0.3 million reads; about 135 million TRB reads overall.

Regarding the study as a whole: TRBV-TRBJ usage was similar across naive CXCR3 subsets but distinct in memory cells. Naive cells with CXCR3 showed TRB CDR3s that were more hydrophobic than those in CXCR3-negative naive cells.

Naive CD8+ T cells had a CD45RO-CCR7+CD27+CD95- phenotype. 5' RACE that incorporated UMI labels was used to prepare the TRB cDNA libraries. TCRdb re-called the 5' RACE reads and shows each CDR3 protein once, DNA omitted. The data include about 82,000 distinct CDR3 sequences; the top ten clones carry 0.95% to 1.4%. The germline gives CDR1 SGHVS, CDR2 FNYEAQ. This CDR3 has 14 residues. The receptor was isolated from a human donor in good health. Some clones in this sample may be carry-over from other donors' samples. Sequencing was performed on naive CXCR3- CD8+ T cells from blood. Specified subset: CD45RO-CCR7+CD27+CD95- naive CD8+ T cells lacking CXCR3 (TNR3-). The chain couples TRBV7-6 to TRBJ2-7; TCRdb's D gene call, TRBD1, goes unchecked for lack of DNA. This chain's CDR3 is CASSSPGQNYEQYF.